The entry that follows covers one TCR beta chain sequence. The table came from immunoSEQ multiplex PCR; TCRdb's copy has only in-frame clones and leaves some out. The sample lists about 200,000 clones; 70% to 90% were seen once. These data are taken from a study of blood T cell repertoires in COVID-19. Looking at the study overall: Nucleic acid was either cDNA or gDNA, and it came from T cells, B-cell-depleted T cells, or PBMCs.

V was pared by 4 bases and J by 3 bases, with 13 bases between. Germline V gene lookup returns CDR1 LGHNA and CDR2 YNFKEQ. CDR3 size: 15 residues. V gene TRBV4-2 combines with J gene TRBJ1-3; a weak D match, TRBD1 (5 bases). Sample: peripheral blood. The TCR was taken from a man between 60 and 70 years old with acute or convalescent COVID-19. The CDR3: CASSLHGGNGNTIYF. CDR3 nucleotides: TGTGCCAGCAGCCTTCACGGGGGTAATGGAAACACCATATATTTT.